This T cell receptor (beta chain) was sequenced during a study of blood T cell repertoires in COVID-19. Study-wide context: Acute and convalescent COVID-19 samples came from the United States, Italy and Spain.

Participants were aged about 18 to 89 years, lived in over 20 US areas, and enrolled virtually. Participant reports of clinical history set cohort assignment. Measured with immunoSEQ multiplex PCR; TCRdb has only the in-frame clones, and not every one. The sample includes about 280,000 clones, around 90% seen only once; the top ten take less than 2%. The sample comprised PBMCs or T cells enriched from blood (not recorded which). The receptor was derived from a woman between 18 and 29 years old with acute COVID-19.

The CDR3 reads CASSQGAVVSNQPQHF. Here the CDR3 DNA reads TGTGCCAGCAGCCAAGGCGCGGTAGTCAGCAATCAGCCCCAGCATTTT. The chain combines TRBV3-1 (or the pseudogene TRBV3-2) with TRBJ1-5; D gene uncertain. Germline-derived CDR1 and CDR2 are LGHDT and YNNKEL (reference sequence). The CDR3 runs 16 residues. Trimming stripped 1 base from V and 1 base from J, with 11 bases between.